This T cell receptor beta chain was retrieved from a study of cytomegalovirus exposure and HLA in healthy donors. The CDR3 totals 15 residues. Germline V gene sequence: CDR1 PRHDT, CDR2 FYEKMQ (reference sequence). V was trimmed by 3 bases and J by 0 bases, leaving 12 bases between them. Regarding the study as a whole: Later on, an analysis showed TCR association rates differing by HLA locus, with DRB1 the most and HLA-C the fewest. Reports indicate that TCR beta sequences accurately predicted the HLA-A and HLA-B alleles of most subjects.

The PCR ran on 60 Vbeta and 13 Jbeta primers. Data came from immunoSEQ multiplex PCR; TCRdb stores just in-frame clones and leaves some out. Found here are roughly 150,000 clones, about 68% of them singletons; the top ten hold approximately 1.4%. On this clone itself: Its specificity is unknown. The sample contains more than one DNA sequence encoding this CDR3.

This cohort consisted of healthy bone marrow donors. The sequenced sample consisted of PBMCs. The chain links TRBV13 to TRBJ2-7; possibly TRBD1 for D (6 bases). The TCR comes from a man between 18 and 29 years old in good health and CMV-seronegative. CDR3 sequence (DNA): TGTGCCAGCAGCTTGGGAACAGGGAGCTCCTACGAGCAGTACTTC. The encoded protein is CASSLGTGSSYEQYF. Looking up the rest from reference TRBV13 and TRBJ2-7 gives the full variable domain: AAGVIQSPRHLIKEKRETATLKCYPIPRHDTVYWYQQGPGQDPQFLISFYEKMQSDKGSIPDRFSAQQFSDYHSELNMSSLELGDSALYFCASSLGTGSSYEQYFGPGTRLTVT.